This T cell receptor beta chain was profiled in a study of T cells in Graves' hyperthyroidism and ophthalmopathy. The table lists this clonotype with many counts. The antigen is not known. Notes on the study in general: Most clonotypes expanded in thyroid above 0.001 were likewise present in blood.

Using RNA transcripts as the source, TCR beta CDR3 regions were amplified. HTBI primers were used for first-round RT-PCR of the TCR CDR3. One entry per CDR3 protein results from TCRdb running MiXCR on the multiplex PCR reads. The repertoire holds about 400,000 distinct CDR3 sequences, with more than 12% as singletons. Graves' hyperthyroidism qualified as stable when ophthalmopathy did not progress within 18 months. A patient was excluded if there was uncontrolled infection, other autoimmune disease, pregnancy or lactation. Orbital computed tomography and thyroid ultrasound, together with serum TRAb and thyroxine and clinical symptoms, were used for diagnoses. Sequencing input: blood. The source is a woman in her twenties or thirties with Graves' hyperthyroidism.

As DNA, the CDR3 is TGTGCCAGCAGTGACTCAACGAAAGAGACCCAGTACTTC. This sequence encodes CASSDSTKETQYF. This chain uses TRBV6-4 with TRBJ2-5; D unclear. CDR3 length: 13 amino acids. Trimming pared 0 bases from V and 3 bases from J, leaving 5 bases between. CDR1 is MRHNA and CDR2 is SNTAGT in the germline V gene.